These T cell receptor beta chains were read from a single sample in a study of T cell responses to AZD1222 COVID-19 vaccine. Some clones are missing from TCRdb's copy, which holds only in-frame ones; the method was immunoSEQ multiplex PCR. Counted here are around 160,000 clones, about 89% occurring once; the ten biggest clones make up approximately 3%. Sequenced material: peripheral blood, taken on day 0 of MenACWY control vaccination. These receptors were obtained from an adult in good health. The CDR3 runs from the conserved cysteine through the conserved F or W. The D gene is left open where the match is weak. Not every row has a clone size; where given, it reads once, few, many or a size class.

CDR3	DNA	V	size	J	D
CASTGQGSYEQYF	TGTGCCAGCACCGGACAGGGCTCCTACGAGCAGTACTTC	TRBV6-6	.	TRBJ2-7	TRBD1
CASSLLGYGEAFF	TGTGCCAGCAGTTTATTAGGGTACGGAGAAGCTTTCTTT	TRBV28	.	TRBJ1-1	.
CASSLPGLANNEQFF	TGTGCCAGCAGCTTACCGGGACTAGCTAACAATGAGCAGTTCTTC	TRBV11-3	.	TRBJ2-1	TRBD2
CASSRTLSGNTEAFF	TGTGCCAGCAGCAGGACACTTTCGGGGAACACTGAAGCTTTCTTT	TRBV9	.	TRBJ1-1	.
CASSIVGMNNQPQHF	TGTGCCAGTAGTATTGTAGGGATGAACAATCAGCCCCAGCATTTT	TRBV19	.	TRBJ1-5	.
CASSQGAGAAYNEQFF	TGTGCCAGCAGCCAAGGAGCGGGGGCCGCCTACAATGAGCAGTTCTTC	TRBV4-2	.	TRBJ2-1	TRBD2
CASSPGQAMSNQPQHF	TGTGCCAGCAGCCCTGGACAGGCGATGAGCAATCAGCCCCAGCATTTT	TRBV7-9	.	TRBJ1-5	TRBD1
CASSEKDRGYTF	TGTGCCAGCAGTGAAAAAGACCGTGGCTACACCTTC	TRBV6-1	.	TRBJ1-2	.
CASSQGLAGAETQYF	TGTGCTAGCAGCCAAGGACTAGCGGGCGCAGAGACCCAGTACTTC	TRBV7-7	.	TRBJ2-5	TRBD2
CASSPGQVHGYTF	TGTGCCAGCAGCCCGGGACAGGTCCATGGCTACACCTTC	TRBV11-1	.	TRBJ1-2	TRBD1
CASSHLQLVTDTQYF	TGTGCCAGCAGCCACCTCCAGCTAGTCACAGATACGCAGTATTTT	TRBV3-1/TRBV3-2	once	TRBJ2-3	.
CASSPFRAGNTEAFF	TGTGCCAGCAGTCCATTCAGGGCTGGAAACACTGAAGCTTTCTTT	TRBV27	.	TRBJ1-1	.
CASMSAGRRYEQYF	TGTGCCAGCATGTCTGCGGGCCGGCGCTACGAGCAGTACTTC	TRBV27	.	TRBJ2-7	.
CASSLGKEGYTF	TGTGCCAGCAGTTTGGGGAAGGAAGGCTACACCTTC	TRBV28	.	TRBJ1-2	.
CATNRGLGEKLFF	TGTGCCACCAACAGGGGGCTGGGAGAAAAACTGTTTTTT	TRBV24-1	.	TRBJ1-4	TRBD1
CASSLARDPSYEQYF	TGTGCCAGCAGCTTAGCTAGGGACCCTTCCTACGAGCAGTACTTC	TRBV7-3	.	TRBJ2-7	.
CASSVEISGTDTQYF	TGTGCCAGCAGCGTAGAGATTAGCGGCACAGATACGCAGTATTTT	TRBV9	few	TRBJ2-3	.
CAWSLPLEPQHF	TGTGCCTGGAGTTTACCCCTTGAGCCCCAGCATTTT	TRBV30	.	TRBJ1-5	.
CASSQGGETGANVLTF	TGTGCCAGCAGCCAGGGTGGGGAAACTGGGGCCAACGTCCTGACTTTC	TRBV14	.	TRBJ2-6	.
CASSPSPVLAGVGYEQFF	TGTGCCAGCAGCCCCTCTCCCGTACTAGCGGGAGTAGGGTACGAGCAGTTCTTC	TRBV3-1/TRBV3-2	.	TRBJ2-1	TRBD2
CASSAGSLSGYTF	TGCGCCAGCAGTGCGGGTTCCTTGAGCGGCTACACCTTC	TRBV10-1	.	TRBJ1-2	.
CSVGSGPNTGELFF	TGCAGCGTTGGTTCAGGGCCCAACACCGGGGAGCTGTTTTTT	TRBV29-1	.	TRBJ2-2	.
CASSPGQGSETQYF	TGTGCCAGCTCACCTGGACAGGGGTCAGAGACCCAGTACTTC	TRBV18	.	TRBJ2-5	TRBD1
CASSRDGTYEQYF	TGTGCCAGCAGCAGGGACGGGACCTACGAGCAGTACTTC	TRBV6-5	.	TRBJ2-7	.
CASSPRLAGSTDTQYF	TGTGCCAGCAGCCCCCGGCTAGCGGGGAGCACAGATACGCAGTATTTT	TRBV3-1/TRBV3-2	.	TRBJ2-3	TRBD2
CASSSSEGLYNEQFF	TGTGCCAGCAGTTCCTCGGAAGGGTTATACAATGAGCAGTTCTTC	TRBV27	.	TRBJ2-1	.
CATSRDALGGGTPYEQYF	TGTGCCACCAGCAGAGATGCTCTGGGAGGGGGCACGCCCTACGAGCAGTACTTC	TRBV15	.	TRBJ2-7	.
CASSPEGRGGNEQFF	TGTGCCAGCAGCCCTGAGGGAAGGGGGGGGAATGAGCAGTTCTTC	TRBV3-1/TRBV3-2	.	TRBJ2-1	.
CASSLVTGGAHTQYF	TGTGCCAGCAGCTTGGTCACAGGGGGCGCGCATACGCAGTATTTT	TRBV7-9	.	TRBJ2-3	TRBD1
CSARQVRATDTQYF	TGCAGCGCCAGACAGGTCCGCGCCACAGATACGCAGTATTTT	TRBV29-1	.	TRBJ2-3	.
CATSRDLDEQYF	TGTGCCACCAGCAGAGATCTCGACGAGCAGTACTTC	TRBV15	.	TRBJ2-7	.
CASSSRGQRTEAFF	TGTGCCAGCAGCTCACGGGGACAGCGCACTGAAGCTTTCTTT	TRBV7-8	.	TRBJ1-1	TRBD1
CASSRTSGGTIQETQYF	TGTGCCAGCTCACGGACTAGCGGGGGGACCATCCAAGAGACCCAGTACTTC	TRBV18	.	TRBJ2-5	TRBD2
CASSRQGYEQYF	TGCGCCAGCAGTAGACAGGGCTACGAGCAGTACTTC	TRBV10-2	.	TRBJ2-7	TRBD1
CASSSGSPSSGYTF	TGTGCCAGCAGCTCCGGGTCCCCAAGCAGTGGCTACACCTTC	TRBV5-4	.	TRBJ1-2	.
CASSPWGQANEKLFF	TGTGCCAGCAGCCCCTGGGGACAGGCTAATGAAAAACTGTTTTTT	TRBV9	.	TRBJ1-4	TRBD1
CASSTTGTRSTGELFF	TGTGCCAGCAGCACTACCGGGACAAGAAGCACCGGGGAGCTGTTTTTT	TRBV9	.	TRBJ2-2	.
CASSSPAGSTDTQYF	TGTGCCAGCAGCTCCCCCGCAGGGAGCACAGATACGCAGTATTTT	TRBV5-5	.	TRBJ2-3	.
CASSYSLNRVNTEAFF	TGTGCCAGCAGTTACTCCCTAAACAGGGTGAACACTGAAGCTTTCTTT	TRBV6-5	.	TRBJ1-1	.